Each of the 18 T cell receptor beta chains below was sequenced from the same sample in a study of blood T cell repertoires in COVID-19. The table came from immunoSEQ multiplex PCR; TCRdb's copy has only in-frame clones and leaves some out. This table has some 48,000 clones, about nine tenths appearing once. The source material was peripheral blood. These receptors were obtained from an elderly woman in a cohort sampled during active or convalescent COVID-19.

This clone appeared a few times. The gene calls are TRBV6-5 and TRBJ2-3, with 8 bases aligning to TRBD1. The length of the CDR3 is 14 residues. CDR1 and CDR2 from the germline V gene are MNHEY and SVGAGI. J lost 3 bases, V lost 6 bases, and 5 bases had no gene match. The CDR3 region has the DNA TGTGCCAGCAGCCACGGACAGGGAACAGATACGCAGTATTTT. Protein sequence: CASSHGQGTDTQYF.

The genes are TRBV5-6 and TRBJ2-2; perhaps TRBD1 as D (6 bases). The CDR3 runs to 16 residues. Trimming took off 0 bases at V and 0 bases at J, with 9 bases between the two ends. Germline assignment: CDR1 SGHDT and CDR2 YYEEEE. DNA of the CDR3: TGTGCCAGCAGCTTGGTTGGGGGCCCGAACACCGGGGAGCTGTTTTTT. Its translation: CASSLVGGPNTGELFF.

The rearrangement joins TRBV2 to TRBJ1-5; the match to TRBD1 covers 9 bases. Trimming removed 8 bases from V and 6 bases from J; junction bases left unmatched: 8. There are 14 residues in the CDR3. Per germline, CDR1 SNHLY and CDR2 FYNNEI. CDR3 DNA sequence: TGTGCCAGCGCCGTTTACAGGGGGCTTCAGCCCCAGCATTTT. It yields the protein CASAVYRGLQPQHF.

The J gene is TRBJ1-1, the V gene TRBV11-3, with D unclear. With 2 bases removed from V and 1 base from J, the gap between germline ends came to 5 bases. Germline V gene sequence: CDR1 SGHNT, CDR2 YENEEA. The CDR3 sequence is 13 residues long. CDR3 DNA sequence: TGTGCCAGCAGCTTATACGGGAACACTGAAGCTTTCTTT. This encodes CASSLYGNTEAFF.

This sequence joins TRBV5-6 and TRBJ1-1; perhaps TRBD1 as D (6 bases). CDR1 is SGHDT and CDR2 is YYEEEE in the germline V gene. Deletions cut 4 bases from V and 2 bases from J, with 18 bases between. The CDR3 is 16 residues long. As DNA, the CDR3 is TGTGCCAGCAGCCTCCCCTCAACAGGGATTAACACTGAAGCTTTCTTT. Translating gives CASSLPSTGINTEAFF.

The table lists this clone with a few counts. The chain employs TRBV11-2 and TRBJ1-1; TRBD1 matches at 9 bases. The ends lost 1 base at V and 1 base at J; junction bases unmatched: 7. Germline V gene sequence: CDR1 SGHAT, CDR2 FQNNGV. This CDR3 spans 17 amino acids. The CDR3 is CASSLVAGQGWNTEAFF. CDR3 coding DNA: TGTGCCAGCAGCTTAGTAGCGGGACAGGGATGGAACACTGAAGCTTTCTTT.

The V and J genes are TRBV3-1 (or the pseudogene TRBV3-2) and TRBJ1-3; 8 positions match TRBD1. The CDR3 has 16 residues. The ends lost 4 bases at V and 3 bases at J; junction bases unmatched: 8. The germline gives CDR1 LGHDT, CDR2 YNNKEL (reference sequence). The CDR3 coding sequence is TGTGCCAGCAGCCTCTCATGGACAGGGTTTGGAAACACCATATATTTT. Residues: CASSLSWTGFGNTIYF.

This chain uses TRBV6-2 or TRBV6-3 with TRBJ2-5, with TRBD2 matching over 7 bases. V lost 0 bases and J lost 3; bases outside the gene matches: 1. Germline V gives CDR1 MNHEY, CDR2 SVGEGT. The CDR3 covers 14 residues. CDR3 in amino acids: CASSYSAGEETQYF. The CDR3 DNA reads as TGTGCCAGCAGTTACTCGGCGGGAGAAGAGACCCAGTACTTC.

The chain recombines TRBV30 with TRBJ1-2; possible D gene TRBD1, 6 bases. Trimming took 0 bases from V and 8 from J, leaving 13 bases between them. This CDR3 contains 13 residues. Germline V CDR1 and CDR2: GTSNPN, SVGIG (reference sequence). The CDR3 sequence is CAWSVQGVSGYTF. The CDR3 nucleotides are TGTGCCTGGAGTGTACAGGGAGTTAGCGGCTACACCTTC.

The rearrangement links TRBV2 to TRBJ1-2; TRBD1 matches 8 bases. The CDR3 is made up of 14 amino acids. Trimming took 10 bases from V and 4 from J; bases not matched to a gene: 11. Germline CDR1 and CDR2: SNHLY and FYNNEI. The CDR3: CATRPPTGGYGYTF. The CDR3 DNA reads as TGTGCCACCAGACCCCCCACAGGGGGCTATGGCTACACCTTC.

This clone has more than one count but fewer than ten. V and J are TRBV6-5 and TRBJ1-6; maybe TRBD1 (5 bases). Trimming took off 1 base at V and 7 bases at J, with 8 bases between the two ends. Germline V gene lookup returns CDR1 MNHEY and CDR2 SVGAGI. CDR3 length: 14 residues. The CDR3 region has the DNA TGTGCCAGCAGTTACTTGCAGGGAAATTCACCCCTCCACTTT. Residues: CASSYLQGNSPLHF.

The chain combines TRBV28 with TRBJ1-3; TRBD1 matches 9 bases. Germline V gives CDR1 MDHEN, CDR2 SYDVKM. The CDR3 runs to 18 residues. The V and J ends lost 0 bases and 3 bases, in that order; junction bases with no gene match: 9. CDR3 amino acids: CASSLWPAGQGYGNTIYF. The DNA of the CDR3 is TGTGCCAGCAGTTTATGGCCCGCGGGACAGGGCTATGGAAACACCATATATTTT.

This chain uses TRBV2 with TRBJ2-1; D call uncertain. The CDR3 consists of 12 residues. The germline V gene has CDR1 SNHLY and CDR2 FYNNEI. Trimming cost V 4 bases and J 7 bases, with 8 bases left between them. CDR3 amino acids: CASSGLKNEQFF. The CDR3, as DNA: TGTGCCAGCAGTGGTTTAAAAAATGAGCAGTTCTTC.

This CDR3 reads CSARRNQPQHF. CDR3 nucleotides: TGCAGTGCTAGGCGGAATCAGCCCCAGCATTTT. This rearrangement joins TRBV20-1 to TRBJ1-5; D call uncertain. Germline V gene data show CDR1 as DFQATT and CDR2 as SNEGSKA (reference sequence). The germline V and J ends were trimmed by 3 bases and 4 bases, with 4 bases remaining between them. The CDR3 covers 11 residues.

The chain is built from TRBV5-1 and TRBJ2-3; D possibly corresponds to TRBD2 (6 bases). Germline V CDR1 and CDR2: SGHRS, YFSETQ. The length of the CDR3 is 16 residues. Trimming took off 0 bases at V and 2 bases at J, with 13 bases between the two ends. CDR3 region: CASSLGRGRVTDTQYF. The DNA of the CDR3 is TGCGCCAGCAGCTTGGGGAGGGGCAGGGTCACAGATACGCAGTATTTT.

The chain recombines TRBV5-1 with TRBJ1-2; 9 bases line up with TRBD1. Germline V gives CDR1 SGHRS, CDR2 YFSETQ. This CDR3 has 14 amino acids. Germline trimming cut 2 bases from V and 3 bases from J; bases unmatched to any gene: 2. In DNA form, the CDR3 reads TGCGCCAGCAGCTTACAGGGGGCGGACTATGGCTACACCTTC. Amino acids: CASSLQGADYGYTF.

The rearrangement joins TRBV20-1 to TRBJ2-7; a weak D match, TRBD2 (5 bases). V was shortened by 6 bases and J by 0 bases, with 6 bases between the two germline ends. Germline V gives CDR1 DFQATT, CDR2 SNEGSKA (reference sequence). This CDR3 has 11 amino acids. The CDR3 spells CSAGLSYEQYF. CDR3 DNA: TGCAGTGCCGGACTCTCCTACGAGCAGTACTTC.

The chain recombines TRBV7-9 with TRBJ2-7, with D maybe TRBD1 (5 bases). Between the trimmed V and J ends, which lost 5 bases and 5 bases, there was a span of 16 bases. Germline CDR1 SEHNR, CDR2 FQNEAQ (reference sequence). The CDR3 runs to 14 residues. This CDR3 is CASSPGWQGNEQYF. For the CDR3, the DNA is TGTGCCAGCAGCCCCGGCTGGCAGGGCAACGAGCAGTACTTC.